This record looks at one T cell receptor beta chain sequence and its context. These data originate in a study of patients and donors after allogeneic stem cell transplantation. In TCRdb, the RT-PCR reads were re-called with MiXCR into one record per CDR3 protein. The table lists under 200,000 distinct CDR3 sequences, around 28% of them singletons, with approximately 3.5% in the top ten. CDR1 and CDR2 (germline): SGHVS, FQNEAQ. Trimming took 3 bases from V and 2 from J; bases not matched to a gene: 7. This CDR3 comprises 16 residues. The clonotype was recovered from a human donor who was either an allogeneic HSCT recipient or a stem cell or donor lymphocyte infusion donor (not recorded which). It is not recorded whose cells these are; they may come from a transplant donor. The sample consisted of blood, either unsorted or a sorted T cell fraction (not recorded which). The chain recombines TRBV7-8 with TRBJ2-5, with 9 bases identical to TRBD2. The CDR3 DNA is TGTGCCAGCAGCTTTTTACTAGCGGGTCCACAAGAGACCCAGTACTTC. Translating gives CASSFLLAGPQETQYF.